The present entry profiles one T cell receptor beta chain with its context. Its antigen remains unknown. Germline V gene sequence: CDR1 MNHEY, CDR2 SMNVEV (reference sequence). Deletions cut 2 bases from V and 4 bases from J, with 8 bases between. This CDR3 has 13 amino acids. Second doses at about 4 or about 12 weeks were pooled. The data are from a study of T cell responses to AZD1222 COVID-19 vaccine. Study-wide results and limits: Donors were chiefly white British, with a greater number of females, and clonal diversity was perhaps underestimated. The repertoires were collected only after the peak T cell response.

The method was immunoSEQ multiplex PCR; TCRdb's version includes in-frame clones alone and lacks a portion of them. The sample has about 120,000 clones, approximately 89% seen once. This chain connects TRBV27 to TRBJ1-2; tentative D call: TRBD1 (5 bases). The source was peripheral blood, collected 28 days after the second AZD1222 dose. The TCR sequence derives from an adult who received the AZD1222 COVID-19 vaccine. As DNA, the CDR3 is TGTGCCAGCAGTTTACGGGGGTCCTATGGCTACACCTTC. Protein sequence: CASSLRGSYGYTF.